The 13 T cell receptor beta chains listed next were all sequenced from one sample in a study of cytomegalovirus exposure and HLA in healthy donors. Vbeta (60) and Jbeta (13) primers were used in the PCR. Using immunoSEQ multiplex PCR, the repertoire was profiled, and TCRdb retains in-frame clones only, with some absent. The data contain just under 95,000 clones, over 70% of them singletons. What was sequenced was PBMCs. These receptors were taken from a girl under 10 years old in good health and CMV-seropositive.

The J gene is TRBJ1-5, the V gene TRBV2, with 7 positions matching TRBD1. Germline loops: CDR1 SNHLY, CDR2 FYNNEI. The CDR3 runs 15 residues. Losses at the gene ends were 5 bases for V and 5 bases for J; bases not matched to a gene: 9. CDR3 residues: CASSPRDSAHQPQHF. The CDR3, as DNA: TGTGCCAGCAGTCCCCGGGACAGCGCCCATCAGCCCCAGCATTTT.

V gene TRBV19 combines with J gene TRBJ1-4; no clear D gene. This CDR3 contains 13 residues. The germline CDR1 and CDR2 sequences are LNHDA and SQIVND (reference sequence). V was trimmed by 7 bases and J by 8 bases, leaving 14 bases between them. In nucleotides, the CDR3 is TGTGCCAGTAATTTTAACGCGGAGGAAAAACTGTTTTTT. It yields the protein CASNFNAEEKLFF.

This clone was picked up one time. The chain joins TRBV18 to TRBJ2-5; possible D gene TRBD2, 6 bases. The CDR3 extends over 16 amino acids. Trimming removed 8 bases at V and 5 bases at J, with 24 bases between. Germline CDR1 KGHSH, CDR2 LQKENI. CDR3 sequence (DNA): TGTGCCAGCCGTCCCACGAATCCGGGGAGGCAGGAGACCCAGTACTTC. Its translation is CASRPTNPGRQETQYF.

The chain joins TRBV7-9 to TRBJ2-7; a possible D gene is TRBD2 (6 bases). Trimming removed 5 bases from V and 3 bases from J, with 11 bases in between. This CDR3 region has 13 residues. Germline loops: CDR1 SEHNR, CDR2 FQNEAQ (reference sequence). CDR3 amino acids: CASSTEGVYEQYF. In DNA, the CDR3 is TGTGCCAGCAGCACGGAGGGTGTCTACGAGCAGTACTTC. The full variable domain, in which reference TRBV7-9 and TRBJ2-7 provide the parts outside the CDR3, is DTGVSQNPRHKITKRGQNVTFRCDPISEHNRLYWYRQTLGQGPEFLTYFQNEAQLEKSRLLSDRFSAERPKGSFSTLEIQRTEQGDSAMYLCASSTEGVYEQYFGPGTRLTVT.

The chain is built from TRBV19 and TRBJ2-7; 10 nucleotides match TRBD1. This CDR3 contains 16 residues. The germline gives CDR1 LNHDA, CDR2 SQIVND (reference sequence). The V gene end was trimmed by 5 bases and the J gene end by 4 bases; junction bases not matched to a gene: 11. The CDR3 is CASSPLRTGGIYEQYF. The CDR3 DNA reads TGTGCCAGTAGTCCACTCCGGACAGGGGGGATATACGAGCAGTACTTC.

The gene calls are TRBV2 and TRBJ1-2; tentative D call: TRBD1 (6 bases). The V gene's germline CDR1 is SNHLY and CDR2 FYNNEI. This CDR3 region has 15 residues. Trimming stripped 2 bases from V and 4 bases from J, with 14 bases between. The CDR3 sequence is CASSEKTGAFYGYTF. The CDR3 DNA is TGTGCCAGCAGTGAAAAGACAGGCGCCTTCTATGGCTACACCTTC.

This chain links TRBV10-3 with TRBJ2-7, with TRBD1 matching over 7 bases. V shed 10 bases and J 2 bases; nucleotides not matched to a gene: 14. Germline V gene sequence: CDR1 ENHRY, CDR2 SYGVKD. The CDR3 consists of 15 residues. The CDR3 here is CATHGTGQDAYEQYF. The DNA of the CDR3 is TGTGCCACCCACGGAACCGGACAGGACGCCTACGAGCAGTACTTC.

This clone showed up just once. The chain is built from TRBV2 and TRBJ2-7, with a tentative D call TRBD2 (6 bases). Per germline, CDR1 SNHLY and CDR2 FYNNEI. Trimming stripped 6 bases from V and 0 bases from J, with 9 bases between. The CDR3 covers 13 residues. Here the CDR3 DNA reads TGTGCCAGCAGGGAGGGCAGCTCCTACGAGCAGTACTTC. Residues: CASREGSSYEQYF.

This clone was detected once. The chain combines TRBV10-2 with TRBJ1-3, with D perhaps TRBD1 (5 bases). With 6 bases removed from V and 0 bases from J, the gap between germline ends came to 12 bases. The CDR3 length is 15 residues. Germline CDR1 WSHSY, CDR2 SAAADI. The CDR3 spells CASSGTADSGNTIYF. The CDR3 coding sequence is TGCGCCAGCAGCGGGACTGCCGACTCTGGAAACACCATATATTTT.

This clone was detected only a few times. The chain uses TRBV15 and TRBJ2-2; 13 positions match TRBD2. Germline assignment: CDR1 LNHNV and CDR2 YYDKDF (reference sequence). The CDR3 spans 18 residues. J lost 1 base, V lost 5 bases, and 7 bases had no gene match. The CDR3 spells CATSGRTSGSENTGELFF. Here the CDR3 DNA reads TGTGCCACCAGCGGTCGGACTAGCGGGAGCGAGAACACCGGGGAGCTGTTTTTT.

The count of this clone is one. The chain uses TRBV6-1 and TRBJ2-3; 10 bases line up with TRBD2. Germline CDR1 and CDR2: MNHNS and SASEGT. This CDR3 has 14 amino acids. Trimming at V came to 6 bases and at J to 9 bases, leaving 9 bases not matched to a gene. The CDR3 region is CASSEILAGDTQYF. CDR3 coding DNA: TGTGCCAGCAGCGAAATTCTAGCGGGAGACACGCAGTATTTT.

This clone was detected only once. One end of the junction does not line up with germline, which may come from a read error. Other DNA sequences within the sample encode an identical CDR3. V usage is TRBV9 and J usage is TRBJ2-4; D call uncertain. The CDR3 contains 14 residues. Looked up from germline, CDR1 is SGDLS and CDR2 is YYNGEE. CDR3 sequence reads: CASSGTGAKNIQYF. The CDR3 DNA sequence: TGTGCCAGCAGCGGCACTGGAGCCAAAAACATTCAATACTTC.

CDR3 nucleotides: TGTGCCAGCAGCTTGGCTAGCGTTACCTACGAGCAGTACTTC. This codes for CASSLASVTYEQYF. The chain carries TRBV7-9 and TRBJ2-7; a weak D match, TRBD2 (6 bases). The germline V and J ends were trimmed by 3 bases and 2 bases, with 11 bases remaining between them. The CDR3 length is 14 residues. Germline values: CDR1 SEHNR, CDR2 FQNEAQ (reference sequence).